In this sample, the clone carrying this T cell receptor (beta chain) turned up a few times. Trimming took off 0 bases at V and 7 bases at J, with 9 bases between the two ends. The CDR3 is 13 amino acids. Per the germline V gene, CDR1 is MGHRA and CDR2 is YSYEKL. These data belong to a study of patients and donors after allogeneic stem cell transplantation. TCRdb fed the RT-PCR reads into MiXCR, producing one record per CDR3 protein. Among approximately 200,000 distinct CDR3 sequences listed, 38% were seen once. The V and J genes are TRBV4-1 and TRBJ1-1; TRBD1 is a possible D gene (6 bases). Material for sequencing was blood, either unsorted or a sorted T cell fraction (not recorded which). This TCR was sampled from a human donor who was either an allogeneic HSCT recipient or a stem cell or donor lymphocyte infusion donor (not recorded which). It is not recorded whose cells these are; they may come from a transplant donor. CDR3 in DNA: TGCGCCAGCAGCCAAGAGAGGGACAATGAAGCTTTCTTT. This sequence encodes CASSQERDNEAFF.